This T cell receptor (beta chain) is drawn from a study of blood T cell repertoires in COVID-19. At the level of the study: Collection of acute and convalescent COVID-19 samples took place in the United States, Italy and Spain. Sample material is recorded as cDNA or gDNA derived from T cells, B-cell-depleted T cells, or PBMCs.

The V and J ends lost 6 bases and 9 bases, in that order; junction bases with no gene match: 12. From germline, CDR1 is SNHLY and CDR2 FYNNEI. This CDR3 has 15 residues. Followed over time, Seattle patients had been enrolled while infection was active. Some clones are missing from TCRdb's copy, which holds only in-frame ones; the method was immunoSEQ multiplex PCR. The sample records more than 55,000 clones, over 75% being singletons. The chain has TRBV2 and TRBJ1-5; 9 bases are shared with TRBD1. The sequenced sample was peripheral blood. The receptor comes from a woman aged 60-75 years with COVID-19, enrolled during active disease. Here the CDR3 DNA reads TGTGCCAGCAGCGGGGGGACAGGGCCTCGGAGGCCCCAGCATTTT. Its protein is CASSGGTGPRRPQHF.